This T cell receptor beta chain was recovered during a study of T cells in Graves' hyperthyroidism and ophthalmopathy. On the study more broadly: Peripheral blood sampling occurred at initial diagnosis, before any treatment.

The CDR3 runs 14 residues. CDR1 and CDR2 from the germline V gene are KGHSH and LQKENI. V lost 3 bases, J lost 4 bases, and 10 bases lay in between. TCR beta CDR3 region amplification was performed from RNA transcripts. During a first-round RT-PCR of the TCR CDR3, the HTBI primer set was used. Each CDR3 protein is one row after TCRdb ran MiXCR on the multiplex PCR reads. The sample consists of 500,000 or so distinct CDR3 sequences, approximately 17% of them appearing once. Study outcomes and limitations: Ophthalmopathy prediction by the model preceded onset by a median roughly 6 months. A model of 13 V-J pairs discriminated ophthalmopathy from stable hyperthyroidism.

At least ten counts were recorded for this clonotype. Its antigen is unidentified. The chain employs TRBV18 and TRBJ2-1, with no clear D. The sample consisted of blood. The TCR originated in a woman younger than 30 with Graves' ophthalmopathy. CDR3 DNA sequence: TGTGCCAGCTCACCTTCGGCGGAATACAATGAGCAGTTCTTC. Its translation: CASSPSAEYNEQFF.